Listed below are T cell receptor beta chains from one sample, sequenced in a study of early T cells in non-severe SARS-CoV-2 infection. TCRdb re-derived calls from the 5' RACE reads in MiXCR, one entry per CDR3 protein. The sample carries about 73,000 distinct CDR3 sequences, approximately 13% recorded once. The sample taken for sequencing was whole blood. These TCRs come from an adult who was a healthcare worker with PCR-confirmed SARS-CoV-2 infection or an uninfected control (not recorded which). CDR3s include the opening cysteine and the closing phenylalanine or tryptophan. A D gene is named only where the DNA matches it firmly. The size of a clone is reported for some rows only, either as once, few or many, or as a class for expanded clones.

DNA	CDR3	size	J	length	D	V
TGTGCCAGCAGCGTAGGCCCCTCGGCTAGTTGGGATGAGCAGTTCTTC	CASSVGPSASWDEQFF	few	TRBJ2-1	16	-	TRBV9
TGCAGCGTTGCGGGCAGACAAGAGACCCAGTACTTC	CSVAGRQETQYF	-	TRBJ2-5	12	-	TRBV29-1
TGTGCCAGCAGTTACAAGAACCCCACAGATACGCAGTATTTT	CASSYKNPTDTQYF	-	TRBJ2-3	14	-	TRBV6-2/TRBV6-3
TGTGCCAGCAGTTACATCGACAGAACTGAAGCTTTCTTT	CASSYIDRTEAFF	-	TRBJ1-1	13	-	TRBV6-2/TRBV6-3
TGCAGCGCCGACCAACAGGTCTCAGATACGCAGTATTTT	CSADQQVSDTQYF	-	TRBJ2-3	13	-	TRBV29-1
TGTGCCAGCAGTTTAACCCTTTACAATGAGCAGTTCTTC	CASSLTLYNEQFF	-	TRBJ2-1	13	-	TRBV27
TGTGCCAGCAGCTTAGATCTAAACACTGAAGCTTTCTTT	CASSLDLNTEAFF	-	TRBJ1-1	13	-	TRBV11-2
TGCAGCGCCCAGACCCGGGACAGGGACTATGGCTACACCTTC	CSAQTRDRDYGYTF	few	TRBJ1-2	14	TRBD1	TRBV29-1
TGTGCCAGCAGTTTTAGCGGTTTAGAGACCCAGTACTTC	CASSFSGLETQYF	few	TRBJ2-5	13	-	TRBV28
TGTGCCAGCAGTTTCCCCAAGGGGACACAAGAGACCCAGTACTTC	CASSFPKGTQETQYF	-	TRBJ2-5	15	-	TRBV28
TGTGCCAGCAGCAAAGGCGGGGGGAACACTGAAGCTTTCTTT	CASSKGGGNTEAFF	-	TRBJ1-1	14	-	TRBV21-1
TGTGCCAGCAGTCGAACTCTAGGGGATACGCAGTATTTT	CASSRTLGDTQYF	many	TRBJ2-3	13	-	TRBV2
TGTGCCAGCAGTCATTCGGGGGTACCGAGCAATCAGCCCCAGCATTTT	CASSHSGVPSNQPQHF	once	TRBJ1-5	16	-	TRBV12-3/TRBV12-4
TGTGCCAGCATGGGGACTTATGCTGAAGCTTTCTTT	CASMGTYAEAFF	once	TRBJ1-1	12	-	TRBV2
TGTGCCAGCAGCTTAACCCCCGTTCTAACCTACGAGCAGTACTTC	CASSLTPVLTYEQYF	few	TRBJ2-7	15	-	TRBV7-3
TGTGCCAGCGGTACAGCCTTGAACACTGAAGCTTTCTTT	CASGTALNTEAFF	-	TRBJ1-1	13	-	TRBV6-5
TGCGCCAGCAGCTTGTACGGACCGCCCTACGAGCAGTACTTC	CASSLYGPPYEQYF	few	TRBJ2-7	14	-	TRBV5-1
TGTGCCATCAGTGGACAGCAGAGCTCCTACGAGCAGTACTTC	CAISGQQSSYEQYF	-	TRBJ2-7	14	-	TRBV10-3
TGTGCCAGCAGTGAAAGCGGGCTTCGCCTGGGAGAGCAGTTCTTC	CASSESGLRLGEQFF	-	TRBJ2-1	15	-	TRBV2
TGTGCCAGCAGCTTAGCTGGGATGGGGACCTACGAGCAGTACTTC	CASSLAGMGTYEQYF	few	TRBJ2-7	15	-	TRBV11-2
TGTGCCAGCAGCGGAAGCCTTAACTATGGCTACACCTTC	CASSGSLNYGYTF	many	TRBJ1-2	13	-	TRBV27
TGTGCCAGCAGCGTAGGTAGGGGGCTGGTCACCGGGGAGCTGTTTTTT	CASSVGRGLVTGELFF	few	TRBJ2-2	16	TRBD1	TRBV9
TGTGCCAGCAGCTTAGGACAGTCTCCTTCGGATGAGCAGTTCTTC	CASSLGQSPSDEQFF	-	TRBJ2-1	15	-	TRBV7-6
TGCAGTGCTAGAATGGGAGAGACCCAGTACTTC	CSARMGETQYF	-	TRBJ2-5	11	-	TRBV20-1
TGTGCCAGCAAGCCTCATAGCGGGGGGGCGGAGACCCAGTACTTC	CASKPHSGGAETQYF	-	TRBJ2-5	15	TRBD2	TRBV2
TGTGCCAGCACCGCCAACAGGGGTGGAGGTCAGCCCCAGCATTTT	CASTANRGGGQPQHF	few	TRBJ1-5	15	TRBD1	TRBV27
TGTGCCAGCAGTTTGGGGGAAACGCAGTATTTT	CASSLGETQYF	many	TRBJ2-3	11	-	TRBV12-3/TRBV12-4
TGCGCCAGCACCCGGACCGGGGACCCAAGACGGTACTTC	CASTRTGDPRRYF	-	TRBJ2-5	13	-	TRBV2
TGTGCCAGCAGCATTGACAACGCGAACACCGGGGAGCTGTTTTTT	CASSIDNANTGELFF	-	TRBJ2-2	15	-	TRBV11-2
TGCAGCGTTGAAAGGGGCGGGGGGACTGAAGCTTTCTTT	CSVERGGGTEAFF	-	TRBJ1-1	13	-	TRBV29-1
TGTGCCAGCAGTGTGTTTAGCGGGGGGGCACCAGATACGCAGTATTTT	CASSVFSGGAPDTQYF	-	TRBJ2-3	16	TRBD2	TRBV6-1
TGTGCCAGCAGTCCCCGCGGGGGTAGGGTCATAGATACGCAGTATTTT	CASSPRGGRVIDTQYF	-	TRBJ2-3	16	TRBD2	TRBV6-5
TGCGCCAGCAGCCAAGACCAGACTGGCACAGATACGCAGTATTTT	CASSQDQTGTDTQYF	few	TRBJ2-3	15	-	TRBV4-1
TGCAGCGGGAGCACAGATACGCAGTATTTT	CSGSTDTQYF	many	TRBJ2-3	10	-	TRBV29-1
TGCGCCAGCAGTGAGTCGATTTTGGAAAACACCATATATTTT	CASSESILENTIYF	many	TRBJ1-3	14	-	TRBV10-2
TGTGCCAGTTCTGATACGCAGTATTTT	CASSDTQYF	many	TRBJ2-3	9	-	TRBV7-2
TGCAGTGCTAGAGATGCGGGGGACTATGGCTACACCTTC	CSARDAGDYGYTF	many	TRBJ1-2	13	-	TRBV20-1
TGTGCCAGCAGTCTCCTCCTAGCGGGGGGGCCGAATGAGCAGTTCTTC	CASSLLLAGGPNEQFF	-	TRBJ2-1	16	TRBD2	TRBV27
TGTGCCAGCAGCTTGGAGGCGGGGGCCTATGGCTACACCTTC	CASSLEAGAYGYTF	few	TRBJ1-2	14	-	TRBV5-5
TGTGCCAGCAGCCCAAGCCTTAACACTGAAGCTTTCTTT	CASSPSLNTEAFF	many	TRBJ1-1	13	-	TRBV7-3
TGTGCCAGCAGCCTCGAGGGGGCCCCGAGCTCCTACAATGAGCAGTTCTTC	CASSLEGAPSSYNEQFF	-	TRBJ2-1	17	TRBD1	TRBV11-2
TGTGCCAGCAGCAAAAAACACAAAAACATTCAGTACTTC	CASSKKHKNIQYF	few	TRBJ2-4	13	-	TRBV21-1
TGTGCCAGCACCCCGACACGGGTCCTACAGCCCCAGCATTTT	CASTPTRVLQPQHF	-	TRBJ1-5	14	-	TRBV28
TGTGCCAGCAGCTTAGATTTGAGGGGGGCTGTCACAGATACGCAGTATTTT	CASSLDLRGAVTDTQYF	few	TRBJ2-3	17	-	TRBV7-9
TGTGCCAGCAGCCCAACGTTCGGTAACACTGAAGCTTTCTTT	CASSPTFGNTEAFF	-	TRBJ1-1	14	-	TRBV6-2/TRBV6-3
TGCGCCAGCAGCTCGGATCCCGGGATACCGAACACTGAAGCTTTCTTT	CASSSDPGIPNTEAFF	few	TRBJ1-1	16	-	TRBV5-1
TGTGCAACGGCCCGACAAGGGGACGGCATTCAGTACTTC	CATARQGDGIQYF	-	TRBJ2-4	13	-	TRBV27
TGTGCCAGCCGAACCGGGACAGGGAGTTCGGGCACAGATACGCAGTATTTT	CASRTGTGSSGTDTQYF	-	TRBJ2-3	17	TRBD1	TRBV18
TGTGCCAGCAGAAGTACCGGCGCCCATCTATCTGGAAACACCATATATTTT	CASRSTGAHLSGNTIYF	few	TRBJ1-3	17	-	TRBV12-3/TRBV12-4
TGCAGCGGCCGAGAGGCGGGGGGGCCCTCAGATACGCAGTATTTT	CSGREAGGPSDTQYF	many	TRBJ2-3	15	TRBD2	TRBV29-1
TGTGCCAGCCTACCCCACTCGGGAAGCTCCTACAATGAGCAGTTCTTC	CASLPHSGSSYNEQFF	-	TRBJ2-1	16	-	TRBV6-1
TGTGCCAGCAGCTCCGGGTACAGGGCAAATGAGCAGTTCTTC	CASSSGYRANEQFF	-	TRBJ2-1	14	-	TRBV7-3
TGTGCCAGCAGTTTACCATACAATGAGCAGTTCTTC	CASSLPYNEQFF	-	TRBJ2-1	12	-	TRBV12-3/TRBV12-4
TGTGCCAGCACTTCCCATAGCAATCAGCCCCAGCATTTT	CASTSHSNQPQHF	many	TRBJ1-5	13	-	TRBV6-5
TGCAGCGGAGAGGGTGCGGGAAGGACTGAAGCTTTCTTT	CSGEGAGRTEAFF	-	TRBJ1-1	13	-	TRBV29-1